This is a list of T cell receptor beta chains from one sample in a study of blood T cell repertoires in COVID-19. TCRdb's table, derived via immunoSEQ multiplex PCR, lists solely in-frame clones and lacks some. The repertoire includes 150,000 to 200,000 clones, about 81% of them detected once, and approximately 12% sits in the top ten. Sequenced material: peripheral blood. These receptors came from a woman aged 80 or older with COVID-19, enrolled during active disease. The conserved cysteine and the conserved F or W are not part of the CDR3 here. Each record gives: V gene, CDR3 protein.

TRBV7-6 | ASSPEVGGTLGHQPQH
TRBV2 | ASRTGGGLETQY
TRBV6-5 | ASSPGLITGELF
TRBV11-2 | ASSFMGAANTEAF
TRBV2 | ASSIGQGNTGELF
TRBV4-1 | ASSFHPSGSGDTQY
TRBV19 | ASRAPGQGASTEAF
TRBV6-5 | ASSYQNGIPQH
TRBV28 | ASSLSLQNTGELF
TRBV7-6 | ASSRSLLAGGGTGELF
TRBV4-2 | ASSYPGQGSYT
TRBV2 | ASSEDGTGRSGNQPQH
TRBV6-4 | ASSDFPDRANQPQH
TRBV28 | ASSLKRPPYNEQF
TRBV20-1 | SASNPLVGELF
TRBV5-1 | ASSFWGLAGGGTYNEQF
TRBV6-5 | ASPDCRGYTDTQY
TRBV2 | ASRDTQPQH
TRBV2 | ASSELAGVNTEAF